Presented here are 24 T cell receptor beta chains from one specimen sequenced in a study of T-cell reconstitution after alpha-beta-depleted transplantation in children. A TCRbeta library incorporating unique molecular identifiers was prepared. From the PCR reads, TCRdb called clonotypes with MiXCR, one entry per CDR3 protein. Among around 580,000 distinct CDR3 sequences listed, roughly a quarter were seen once. This sample comprised PBMCs, obtained before TCRalphabeta/CD19-depleted stem cell transplant. The receptor set was obtained from a boy younger than two with Wiskott-Aldrich syndrome, due to receive a stem cell transplant.

The V gene is TRBV20-1, the J gene TRBJ2-2; D remains ambiguous. The CDR3 is made up of 14 amino acids. Germline lookup yields CDR1 DFQATT and CDR2 SNEGSKA (reference sequence). V lost 8 bases, J lost 0 bases, and 13 bases lay in between. CDR3 nucleotides: TGCAGTCTCACAAATACACCGAACACCGGGGAGCTGTTTTTT. It encodes CSLTNTPNTGELFF.

This clonotype was picked up a small number of times. This chain links TRBV5-1 with TRBJ1-1; no clear D. The CDR3 has 14 residues. Trimming left V 4 bases short and J 6 bases short, with 16 bases between. Germline V gives CDR1 SGHRS, CDR2 YFSETQ. This CDR3 is CASSEYLQRSEAFF. CDR3 nucleotides: TGCGCCAGCAGCGAATACCTACAAAGATCTGAAGCTTTCTTT.

This clonotype was recorded a few times. The chain carries TRBV5-1 and TRBJ2-1; possible D gene TRBD1, 6 bases. Germline V lookup: CDR1 SGHRS, CDR2 YFSETQ. Trimming left V 4 bases short and J 5 bases short, with 13 bases between. The CDR3 is 14 amino acids. CDR3 nucleotide sequence: TGCGCCAGCAGCCTAGGACAGCAAAACAATGAGCAGTTCTTC. Translation: CASSLGQQNNEQFF.

This sequence joins TRBV10-3 and TRBJ2-5; D possibly corresponds to TRBD1 (5 bases). V gave up 0 bases and J gave up 5 bases, with 16 bases separating them. Germline CDR1 and CDR2: ENHRY and SYGVKD. This CDR3 spans 16 amino acids. CDR3 region: CAISESPQGVEETQYF. CDR3 DNA sequence: TGTGCCATCAGTGAGTCACCCCAAGGGGTGGAGGAGACCCAGTACTTC.

This clonotype was recorded a few times. The chain links TRBV20-1 to TRBJ2-1; 9 bases map to TRBD2. CDR3 size: 15 residues. The V gene's germline CDR1 is DFQATT and CDR2 SNEGSKA (reference sequence). After removal of 6 bases from V and 4 bases from J, the junction contained 10 bases not matched to a gene. Here the CDR3 DNA reads TGCAGTGCCGAACCCTTAGCGGGAGATTACAATGAGCAGTTCTTC. This translates into CSAEPLAGDYNEQFF.

Here the CDR3 DNA reads TGTGCCAGCAGTACACTAGCGGGGACCAGAATACGCACAGATACGCAGTATTTT. This gives the protein CASSTLAGTRIRTDTQYF. This chain links TRBV28 with TRBJ2-3; 10 nucleotides match TRBD2. The CDR3 is 18 amino acids. The V gene's germline CDR1 is MDHEN and CDR2 SYDVKM. The trim removed 5 bases at V and 1 base at J, leaving 12 bases unmatched. The full variable domain, in which reference TRBV28 and TRBJ2-3 provide the parts outside the CDR3, is DVKVTQSSRYLVKRTGEKVFLECVQDMDHENMFWYRQDPGLGLRLIYFSYDVKMKEKGDIPEGYSVSREKKERFSLILESASTNQTSMYLCASSTLAGTRIRTDTQYFGPGTRLTVL.

This clonotype turned up a few times. The chain recombines TRBV5-1 with TRBJ2-7, with TRBD2 as a possible D gene (5 bases). The CDR3 spans 16 residues. Trimming removed 0 bases at V and 6 bases at J, with 19 bases between. Germline assignment: CDR1 SGHRS and CDR2 YFSETQ. This CDR3 reads CASSLDVGGRRSEQYF. The CDR3, as DNA: TGCGCCAGCAGCTTGGATGTAGGAGGAAGAAGAAGCGAGCAGTACTTC.

The chain recombines TRBV12-3 or TRBV12-4 with TRBJ2-3; D possibly corresponds to TRBD2 (6 bases). The CDR3 is 15 amino acids. Trimming took off 6 bases at V and 0 bases at J, with 13 bases between the two ends. CDR3 nucleotide sequence: TGTGCCAGCAGGCCGGGAGTCGGGAGCACAGATACGCAGTATTTT. Translation: CASRPGVGSTDTQYF.

The J gene is TRBJ2-7, the V gene TRBV27, with 10 bases that match TRBD2. The CDR3 covers 17 residues. With 4 bases clipped from V and 6 bases from J, the junction kept 15 bases outside the gene matches. Germline CDR1 is MNHEY and CDR2 is SMNVEV (reference sequence). The CDR3 coding sequence is TGTGCCAGCAGTTCTCAAAGCAAAGCGGGAGGGCCGGGCGAGCAGTACTTC. This codes for CASSSQSKAGGPGEQYF.

V and J are TRBV28 and TRBJ2-5; TRBD2 might be the D (7 bases). Per the germline V gene, CDR1 is MDHEN and CDR2 is SYDVKM. The CDR3 sequence is 17 residues long. Trimming shortened V by 5 bases and J by 2 bases, and 21 bases separated the two germline ends. CDR3 residues: CASSPRGRGSRQETQYF. CDR3 sequence (DNA): TGTGCCAGCAGTCCCCGGGGGCGCGGGAGCCGGCAAGAGACCCAGTACTTC.

V gene TRBV4-1 combines with J gene TRBJ2-2, with 7 bases fitting TRBD2. Germline-derived CDR1 and CDR2 are MGHRA and YSYEKL. Germline trimming cut 4 bases from V and 1 base from J; bases unmatched to any gene: 15. The CDR3 has 19 residues. In DNA, the CDR3 is TGCGCCAGCAGCCCCATAGGGCCCAGCGGGAATGGGAACACCGGGGAGCTGTTTTTT. Translation: CASSPIGPSGNGNTGELFF.

This clonotype was seen a few times. The chain couples TRBV6-1 to TRBJ2-7, with a possible D match to TRBD2 (6 bases). The ends were cut back, 6 bases at V and 0 bases at J, with 12 bases in the middle. Germline CDR1 reads MNHNS; CDR2 reads SASEGT. The CDR3 consists of 14 residues. CDR3 amino acids: CASSHSGYSYEQYF. The CDR3 coding sequence is TGTGCCAGCAGCCACAGCGGGTACTCCTACGAGCAGTACTTC.

The chain employs TRBV11-2 and TRBJ2-5; possible D gene TRBD1, 6 bases. The germline V gene encodes CDR1 SGHAT and CDR2 FQNNGV. The CDR3 totals 14 residues. V dropped 5 bases and J dropped 5 bases, with 15 bases sitting between them. In DNA, the CDR3 is TGTGCCAGCAGCACAACCAGGGGAGTCGAGACCCAGTACTTC. Protein product: CASSTTRGVETQYF. The variable domain in full, completed from reference TRBV11-2 and TRBJ2-5, reads EAGVAQSPRYKIIEKRQSVAFWCNPISGHATLYWYQQILGQGPKLLIQFQNNGVVDDSQLPKDRFSAERLKGVDSTLKIQPAKLEDSAVYLCASSTTRGVETQYFGPGTRLLVL.

This clonotype has only a few counts. In DNA, the CDR3 is TGTGCCAGCAGCCAAGATCGGGGGGGAATCAGCACAGATACGCAGTATTTT. Its translation is CASSQDRGGISTDTQYF. This chain uses TRBV3-1 with TRBJ2-3; 8 nucleotides agree with TRBD2. Germline V lookup: CDR1 LGHDT, CDR2 YNNKEL (reference sequence). V lost 0 bases, J lost 0 bases, and 5 bases stayed unmatched. The CDR3 totals 17 residues.

This clonotype was observed a handful of times. The J gene is TRBJ2-3, the V gene TRBV12-3 or TRBV12-4, with D perhaps being TRBD1 or TRBD2 (5 bases each). The CDR3 runs to 17 residues. V was shortened by 0 bases and J by 2 bases, with 15 bases between the two germline ends. CDR3 protein: CASSLAGDPESTDTQYF. The CDR3 DNA reads as TGTGCCAGCAGTTTAGCAGGGGACCCCGAATCCACAGATACGCAGTATTTT.

The chain joins TRBV18 to TRBJ2-1, with D hard to call. Per the germline V gene, CDR1 is KGHSH and CDR2 is LQKENI. CDR3 length: 15 residues. The ends were cut back, 4 bases at V and 6 bases at J, with 16 bases in the middle. The CDR3 DNA follows: TGTGCCAGCTCACGCGAGTTACACGATCCCAATGAGCAGTTCTTC. This gives the protein CASSRELHDPNEQFF.

This clonotype was observed a few times. The chain joins TRBV5-1 to TRBJ2-5, with 14 nucleotides matching TRBD2. CDR1 and CDR2 from the germline V gene are SGHRS and YFSETQ. This CDR3 spans 19 amino acids. The V gene end was trimmed by 5 bases and the J gene end by 4 bases; junction bases not matched to a gene: 16. Here the CDR3 DNA reads TGCGCCAGCAGTCACCACCCGGGACTAGCGGGAGAGGAGGGAGAGACCCAGTACTTC. This sequence encodes CASSHHPGLAGEEGETQYF.

The chain uses TRBV24-1 and TRBJ1-1; a weak D match, TRBD1 (6 bases). The V and J ends lost 5 bases and 10 bases respectively, with 25 bases between them. Germline loops: CDR1 KGHDR, CDR2 SFDVKD. This CDR3 is built from 16 residues. In nucleotides, the CDR3 is TGTGCCACCAGTGTCTTCCCGGGACATACTTATGGGGGAGCTTTCTTT. Protein sequence: CATSVFPGHTYGGAFF.

This clonotype has only a few counts. V usage is TRBV3-1 and J usage is TRBJ2-6, with TRBD1 matching 8 bases. This CDR3 is 16 amino acids long. The V segment lost 5 bases and the J segment 2 bases; nucleotides outside the gene matches: 5. The germline V gene has CDR1 LGHDT and CDR2 YNNKEL (reference sequence). CDR3 DNA sequence: TGTGCCAGCAGCGAAACCAGGGGGCCTGGGGCCAACGTCCTGACTTTC. This encodes CASSETRGPGANVLTF.

The V and J genes are TRBV5-1 and TRBJ2-4; D not resolved. Looked up from germline, CDR1 is SGHRS and CDR2 is YFSETQ. The germline V and J ends were trimmed by 5 bases and 4 bases, with 10 bases remaining between them. The CDR3 length is 13 residues. Written as DNA, the CDR3 is TGCGCCAGCAGTTCGGGCCCGAAAAACATTCAGTACTTC. Amino acids: CASSSGPKNIQYF.

The V call is TRBV29-1, the J call TRBJ2-7; D remains unclear. V was pared by 4 bases and J by 7 bases, with 8 bases between. The germline V gene has CDR1 SQVTM and CDR2 ANQGSEA. The CDR3 consists of 10 residues. CDR3 sequence (DNA): TGCAGCGTTGTGGCAGTTGAGCAGTACTTC. Translating it yields CSVVAVEQYF.

This clonotype was observed a few times. The chain carries TRBV5-1 and TRBJ2-4; perhaps TRBD2 as D (6 bases). Germline CDR1 reads SGHRS; CDR2 reads YFSETQ. This CDR3 has 16 residues. V was clipped by 4 bases and J by 1 base, with 15 bases between them. CDR3: CASSAEGLAAKNIQYF. The CDR3 DNA follows: TGCGCCAGCAGCGCCGAGGGGCTAGCGGCCAAAAACATTCAGTACTTC.

V is TRBV3-1 and J is TRBJ2-3; D gene ambiguous. CDR1 LGHDT and CDR2 YNNKEL come from the germline V gene (reference sequence). The CDR3 spans 15 residues. With 3 bases removed from V and 0 bases from J, the gap between germline ends came to 10 bases. CDR3 in DNA: TGTGCCAGCAGCCACGACGGGTATAGCACAGATACGCAGTATTTT. Protein sequence: CASSHDGYSTDTQYF.

This clonotype was seen more than once but under ten times. The V call is TRBV7-2, the J call TRBJ1-2; possible D gene TRBD1, 6 bases. Per the germline V gene, CDR1 is SGHTA and CDR2 is FQGNSA. Trimming took 0 bases from V and 8 from J, leaving 10 bases between them. The CDR3 totals 13 residues. The CDR3 DNA is TGTGCCAGCAGCTTAGCTAACAGGGACGGCTACACCTTC. This translates into CASSLANRDGYTF.